What follows is one T cell receptor beta chain and its context. Original methodology: Amplification of reference gene primers provided the estimated nucleated cell counts. Profiling relied on immunoSEQ multiplex PCR, and the TCRdb table lists in-frame clones only, not all of them. The V and J calls and clone size are taken from that table; D and trimming were inferred from the DNA. The table includes some 78,000 clones, about 89% detected once. The data belong to a study of blood T cell repertoires in COVID-19. Looking at the study overall: Sample material is recorded as cDNA or gDNA derived from T cells, B-cell-depleted T cells, or PBMCs.

Per germline, CDR1 LGHNA and CDR2 YNFKEQ. The junction had 11 bases not matched to a gene; V was cut back by 4 bases and J by 12 bases. The length of the CDR3 is 14 residues. The sample taken for sequencing was peripheral blood. The J gene is TRBJ2-1, the V gene TRBV4-2; 8 bases fit TRBD1. This TCR was recovered from a man between 65 and 85 years old with active or convalescent COVID-19. CDR3 coding DNA: TGTGCCAGCAGCCGAGGGGACAGGTCCGCCGGGCAGTTCTTC. Translating it yields CASSRGDRSAGQFF.